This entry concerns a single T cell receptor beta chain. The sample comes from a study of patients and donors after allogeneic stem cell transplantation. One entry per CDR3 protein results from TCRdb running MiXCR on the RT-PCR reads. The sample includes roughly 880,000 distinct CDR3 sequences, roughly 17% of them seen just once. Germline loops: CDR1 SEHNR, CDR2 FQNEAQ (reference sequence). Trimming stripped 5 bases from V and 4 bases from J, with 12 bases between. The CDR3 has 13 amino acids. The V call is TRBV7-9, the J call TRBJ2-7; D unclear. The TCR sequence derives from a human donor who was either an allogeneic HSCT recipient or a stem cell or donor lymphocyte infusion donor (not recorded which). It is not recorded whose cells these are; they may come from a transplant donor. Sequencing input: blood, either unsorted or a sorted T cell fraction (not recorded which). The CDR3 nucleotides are TGTGCCAGCAGCGCCCGGCCTACGTACGAGCAGTACTTC. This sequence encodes CASSARPTYEQYF.